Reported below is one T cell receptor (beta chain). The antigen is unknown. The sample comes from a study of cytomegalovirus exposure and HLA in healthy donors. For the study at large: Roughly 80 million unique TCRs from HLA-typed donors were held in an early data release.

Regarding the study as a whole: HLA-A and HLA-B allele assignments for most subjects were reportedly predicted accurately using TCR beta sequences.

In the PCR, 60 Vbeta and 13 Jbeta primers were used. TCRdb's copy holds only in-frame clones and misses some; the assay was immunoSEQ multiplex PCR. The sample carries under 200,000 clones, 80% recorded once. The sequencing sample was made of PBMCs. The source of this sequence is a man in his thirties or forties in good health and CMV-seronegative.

The CDR3 region is CASSSLLQGPAGNTIYF. CDR3 sequence (DNA): TGTGCCAGCAGCTCGCTTTTACAGGGGCCTGCTGGAAACACCATATATTTT. The V and J genes are TRBV7-2 and TRBJ1-3, with 7 bases matching TRBD1. J was trimmed by 2 bases and V by 4 bases; bases with no gene match: 11. Germline assignment: CDR1 SGHTA and CDR2 FQGNSA. CDR3 length: 17 residues.